The 19 T cell receptor beta chains reported below all come from one sample, sequenced in a study of CD8 T cells in Susac syndrome. An amount of RNA that ranged from roughly 0.5 to 1 ug was reverse transcribed with random hexamers. From the immunoSEQ multiplex PCR reads, TCRdb called clonotypes with MiXCR, one entry per CDR3 protein. Of 150,000 or so distinct CDR3 sequences listed, approximately 95% are singletons. The sample consisted of CD4+ T cells from PBMCs. The receptors were sampled from a human donor with Susac syndrome.

The chain combines TRBV14 with TRBJ2-1, with D maybe TRBD1 (7 bases). The length of the CDR3 is 14 residues. CDR1 is SGHDN, CDR2 FVKESK, per germline. Trimming pared 7 bases from V and 3 bases from J, leaving 13 bases between. The CDR3 DNA is TGTGCCAGCACGCGGCAGGGGGGCTACAATGAGCAGTTCTTC. It translates to CASTRQGGYNEQFF.

This clonotype appeared once. This chain uses TRBV11-3 with TRBJ2-7; 14 bases map to TRBD2. Germline V gene data show CDR1 as SGHNT and CDR2 as YENEEA. There are 17 residues in the CDR3. Trimming cost V 2 bases and J 3 bases; bases outside gene matches: 6. This CDR3 is CASSLSGLAGAYYEQYF. The CDR3 DNA follows: TGTGCCAGCAGCTTATCGGGACTAGCGGGGGCCTACTACGAGCAGTACTTC.

This clonotype came up once. V usage is TRBV18 and J usage is TRBJ1-1; D ambiguous. CDR1 and CDR2 from the germline V gene are KGHSH and LQKENI. The ends were cut back, 5 bases at V and 7 bases at J, with 11 bases in the middle. The CDR3 is 12 amino acids. The CDR3 bases are TGTGCCAGCTCAGGACGGTACGTTGAAGCTTTCTTT. This gives the protein CASSGRYVEAFF.

The J gene is TRBJ2-7, the V gene TRBV6-2 or TRBV6-3; D is undetermined. V was shortened by 0 bases and J by 2 bases, with 8 bases between the two germline ends. Per the germline V gene, CDR1 is MNHEY and CDR2 is SVGEGT. The CDR3 has 14 residues. Here the CDR3 reads CASSYSRVTYEQYF. CDR3 DNA sequence: TGTGCCAGCAGTTACTCGCGAGTTACCTACGAGCAGTACTTC.

In its sample, this clonotype was seen once. This chain links TRBV5-1 with TRBJ1-1; 7 positions agree with TRBD1. The CDR3 has 14 residues. The trim removed 4 bases at V and 0 bases at J, leaving 3 bases unmatched. Germline CDR1 is SGHRS and CDR2 is YFSETQ. The CDR3 DNA reads as TGCGCCAGCAGCCCGGACAGGTTGAACACTGAAGCTTTCTTT. This gives the protein CASSPDRLNTEAFF. The full variable domain, its missing parts supplied by reference TRBV5-1 and TRBJ1-1, is KAGVTQTPRYLIKTRGQQVTLSCSPISGHRSVSWYQQTPGQGLQFLFEYFSETQRNKGNFPGRFSGRQFSNSRSEMNVSTLELGDSALYLCASSPDRLNTEAFFGQGTRLTVV.

The chain joins TRBV27 to TRBJ1-1; no clear D. V lost 6 bases, J lost 1 base, and 9 bases lay in between. The CDR3 runs 13 residues. CDR1 and CDR2 (germline): MNHEY, SMNVEV (reference sequence). CDR3 loop: CASSPPWNTEAFF. The CDR3 DNA is TGTGCCAGCAGCCCCCCCTGGAACACTGAAGCTTTCTTT.

The rearrangement links TRBV7-3 to TRBJ2-1; 11 bases fit TRBD2. This CDR3 region has 18 residues. V dropped 3 bases and J dropped 1; count of bases not matched to a gene: 8. CDR1 is SGHTA, CDR2 FQGTGA, per germline. The CDR3 reads CASSLSSGGVRSYNEQFF. In DNA, the CDR3 is TGTGCCAGCAGCTTGAGTAGCGGGGGGGTGCGATCCTACAATGAGCAGTTCTTC.

This sequence joins TRBV6-9 and TRBJ2-7; unclear D gene. Germline CDR1 is MNHGY and CDR2 is SVAAGI. This CDR3 contains 13 residues. V was trimmed by 7 bases and J by 3 bases, leaving 13 bases between them. This CDR3 reads CASTHSGSYEQYF. CDR3 coding DNA: TGTGCCAGCACCCATTCGGGCAGCTACGAGCAGTACTTC.

As to this clonotype: Sequence at one end of the junction differs from germline and may be a read error. This chain uses TRBV19 with TRBJ1-6; D ambiguous. The germline gives CDR1 LNHDA, CDR2 SQIVND (reference sequence). The CDR3 totals 13 residues. The CDR3 region is CASSELFSTEKLF. The CDR3 DNA is TGTGCCAGTAGCGAGCTCTTCTCTACCGAGAAACTCTTT.

The DNA for the CDR3 is TGCAGTGCCCAACCGACTAGCGGGGCTAGCACAGATACGCAGTATTTT. Protein sequence: CSAQPTSGASTDTQYF. This chain connects TRBV20-1 to TRBJ2-3; 11 bases fit TRBD2. The trim removed 6 bases at V and 0 bases at J, leaving 8 bases unmatched. The germline V gene encodes CDR1 DFQATT and CDR2 SNEGSKA (reference sequence). There are 16 residues in the CDR3.

The V call is TRBV7-7, the J call TRBJ2-1, with 7 bases lining up with TRBD1. Germline CDR1 is SSHAT and CDR2 is FNYEAQ (reference sequence). The CDR3 sequence is 15 residues long. V shed 5 bases, J shed 2 bases, and the junction held 6 bases outside the gene matches. The chain's CDR3 is CASSPQGGAYNEQFF. CDR3 sequence (DNA): TGTGCCAGCAGCCCCCAAGGGGGCGCCTACAATGAGCAGTTCTTC.

The genes are TRBV5-6 and TRBJ1-1; TRBD1 is a possible D gene (5 bases). Trimming removed 5 bases at V and 5 bases at J, with 13 bases between. Germline V lookup: CDR1 SGHDT, CDR2 YYEEEE. The CDR3 loop spans 13 amino acids. In DNA form, the CDR3 reads TGTGCCAGCAGGGTAGGGTGGGGGACTGAAGCTTTCTTT. Translation gives CASRVGWGTEAFF.

V is TRBV6-5 and J is TRBJ2-6; tentative D call: TRBD2 (5 bases). The V and J ends lost 6 bases and 4 bases respectively, with 13 bases between them. This CDR3 is 15 amino acids long. CDR1 and CDR2 (germline): MNHEY, SVGAGI. The CDR3, as DNA: TGTGCCAGCAGGCCCGGGGAGTCCGGGGCCAACGTCCTGACTTTC. Protein product: CASRPGESGANVLTF.

This chain joins TRBV9 and TRBJ2-1; no clear D gene. Trimming left V 4 bases short and J 8 bases short, with 19 bases between. This CDR3 has 15 residues. Germline-derived CDR1 and CDR2 are SGDLS and YYNGEE. This CDR3 is CASSRAPNAAYEQFF. The CDR3, as DNA: TGTGCCAGCAGCAGAGCACCAAACGCGGCGTATGAGCAGTTCTTC.

The chain uses TRBV20-1 and TRBJ2-4, with a possible D match to TRBD2 (5 bases). The CDR3 runs 12 residues. The V and J ends lost 6 bases and 9 bases respectively, with 15 bases between them. CDR1 and CDR2 from the germline V gene are DFQATT and SNEGSKA (reference sequence). CDR3 loop: CSARASTSIQYF. CDR3 sequence (DNA): TGCAGTGCGAGGGCCTCAACCAGCATTCAGTACTTC.

The chain combines TRBV20-1 with TRBJ1-6; D perhaps matches TRBD1 (6 bases). V dropped 5 bases and J dropped 0 bases, with 14 bases sitting between them. The CDR3 is made up of 16 amino acids. In germline, CDR1 is DFQATT, CDR2 SNEGSKA (reference sequence). The CDR3 here is CSALQGFSSYNSPLHF. The CDR3 region has the DNA TGCAGTGCTTTACAGGGATTCAGCTCCTATAATTCACCCCTCCACTTT.

This sequence joins TRBV29-1 and TRBJ2-4; D tentatively reads TRBD1 or TRBD2 (5 bases each). Germline CDR1 SQVTM, CDR2 ANQGSEA. The CDR3 totals 12 residues. Trimming took 4 bases from V and 6 from J, leaving 10 bases between them. DNA of the CDR3: TGCAGCGTTGGAGAGGGGTTAAACATTCAGTACTTC. Protein sequence: CSVGEGLNIQYF. Full variable domain (outside the CDR3, taken from reference TRBV29-1 and TRBJ2-4): SAVISQKPSRDICQRGTSLTIQCQVDSQVTMMFWYRQQPGQSLTLIATANQGSEATYESGFVIDKFPISRPNLTFSTLTVSNMSPEDSSIYLCSVGEGLNIQYFGAGTRLSVL.

The chain recombines TRBV24-1 with TRBJ2-2, with D possibly being TRBD1 (5 bases). The CDR3 covers 12 residues. Deletions cut 9 bases from V and 1 base from J, with 5 bases between. Germline CDR1 and CDR2: KGHDR and SFDVKD. The CDR3 region has the DNA TGTGCCACCGGACAGAACACCGGGGAGCTGTTTTTT. Protein: CATGQNTGELFF.

The chain has TRBV27 and TRBJ2-7, with D perhaps TRBD1 (5 bases). Germline values: CDR1 MNHEY, CDR2 SMNVEV (reference sequence). The CDR3 contains 15 residues. V lost 6 bases and J lost 3, with 18 bases in between. In nucleotides, the CDR3 is TGTGCCAGCAGCAATTCCGACAGTTCTCTCTACGAGCAGTACTTC. Translation: CASSNSDSSLYEQYF.